The sequence of this T cell receptor beta chain was determined in a study of T cell repertoires in cytomegalovirus infection. General observations from the study: The study identified carriers of CMV plus the relevant HLA from cumulative public TCR beta family frequency.

CDR1 SEHNR and CDR2 FQNEAQ come from the germline V gene (reference sequence). V lost 9 bases and J lost 2; bases outside the gene matches: 15. The CDR3 is 16 amino acids. One entry per CDR3 protein results from TCRdb running MiXCR on the reads. The sample includes 400,000 to 600,000 distinct CDR3 sequences, approximately 46% of them seen just once. For this clonotype: Its antigen is undetermined.

The V call is TRBV7-9, the J call TRBJ2-7, with TRBD2 matching over 8 bases. The TCR comes from a human donor in good health (CMV status not recorded). Some clones in this sample may be carry-over from other donors' samples. Material: cultured PBMCs, obtained from culture after CMV antigen stimulation. Here the CDR3 reads CASNQAGREAPYEQYF. The CDR3 bases are TGTGCCAGTAACCAAGCGGGGCGGGAGGCCCCCTACGAGCAGTACTTC.